This TCR beta chain comes out of a study of blood T cell repertoires in COVID-19. For the study at large: The United States, Italy and Spain supplied acute and convalescent COVID-19 samples.

CDR1 is SGDLS and CDR2 is YYNGEE in the germline V gene. This CDR3 is built from 15 residues. Trimming took off 2 bases at V and 1 base at J, with 12 bases between the two ends. Authors' data handling: Amplification with reference gene primers provided the estimates of nucleated cell counts. Only in-frame clones appear in the TCRdb table, and some are missing; sequencing was by immunoSEQ multiplex PCR. Clonal size and the V and J genes are those of that table, whereas D and trimming came from the DNA. The sample shows approximately 280,000 clones, roughly 89% of them seen only once. This chain links TRBV9 with TRBJ1-1; D is uncertain. The sequence was obtained from a man aged 35 to 55 with acute or convalescent COVID-19. The specimen sequenced was peripheral blood. CDR3 DNA sequence: TGTGCCAGCAGCGTCGGGTTTGATGGGAACACTGAAGCTTTCTTT. This codes for CASSVGFDGNTEAFF.